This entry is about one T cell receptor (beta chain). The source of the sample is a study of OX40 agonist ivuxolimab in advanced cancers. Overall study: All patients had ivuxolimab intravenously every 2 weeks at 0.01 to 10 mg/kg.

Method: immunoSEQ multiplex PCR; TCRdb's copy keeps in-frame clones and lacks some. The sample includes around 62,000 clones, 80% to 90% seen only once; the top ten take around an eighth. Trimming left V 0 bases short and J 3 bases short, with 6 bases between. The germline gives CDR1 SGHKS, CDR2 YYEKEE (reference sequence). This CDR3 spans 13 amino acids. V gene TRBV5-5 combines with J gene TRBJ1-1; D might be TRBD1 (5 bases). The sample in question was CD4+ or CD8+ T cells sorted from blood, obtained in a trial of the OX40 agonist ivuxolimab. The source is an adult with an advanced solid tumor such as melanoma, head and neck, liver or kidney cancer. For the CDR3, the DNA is TGTGCCAGCAGCTTGGGAGGGGACACTGAAGCTTTCTTT. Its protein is CASSLGGDTEAFF. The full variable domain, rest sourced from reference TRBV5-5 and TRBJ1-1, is DAGVTQSPTHLIKTRGQQVTLRCSPISGHKSVSWYQQVLGQGPQFIFQYYEKEERGRGNFPDRFSARQFPNYSSELNVNALLLGDSALYLCASSLGGDTEAFFGQGTRLTVV.